A single sample is the source of the 9 T cell receptor beta chains below, sequenced in a study of cytotoxic CD8 clonotypes in ibrutinib-treated CLL. TCRdb's copy holds only in-frame clones and misses some; the assay was immunoSEQ multiplex PCR. The profile shows about 200,000 clones, nearly 80% of them singletons. The source was PBMCs, collected after 12 months of ibrutinib treatment. These receptors were obtained from a human donor with chronic lymphocytic leukemia.

This chain connects TRBV5-4 to TRBJ2-3, with D perhaps matching TRBD1 or TRBD2 (6 bases each). V was cut by 4 bases and J by 6 bases, with 18 bases left in between. The CDR3 totals 15 residues. CDR1 SGHNT and CDR2 YYREEE come from the germline V gene (reference sequence). The CDR3 loop is CASSPKERRGDTQYF. The CDR3 DNA reads as TGTGCCAGCAGCCCAAAGGAACGGAGGGGGGATACGCAGTATTTT.

The CDR3 region has the DNA TGTGCCAGCAACAGGGAGGGTACCAACACTGAAGCTTTCTTT. Amino acids: CASNREGTNTEAFF. The gene calls are TRBV28 and TRBJ1-1; maybe TRBD1 (6 bases). The CDR3 has 14 residues. Trimming removed 7 bases at V and 2 bases at J, with 14 bases between. CDR1 MDHEN and CDR2 SYDVKM come from the germline V gene.

This clone was found many times. This sequence joins TRBV6-5 and TRBJ2-7; D is unresolved. V shed 5 bases and J shed 4 bases, with 6 bases lying between them. The CDR3 consists of 11 residues. Looked up from germline, CDR1 is MNHEY and CDR2 is SVGAGI. In nucleotides, the CDR3 is TGTGCCAGCAGTCCTAGATACGAGCAGTACTTC. This translates into CASSPRYEQYF.

J is TRBJ1-6 and V is TRBV6-5, with unresolved D. This CDR3 contains 14 residues. Germline CDR1 reads MNHEY; CDR2 reads SVGAGI. V lost 10 bases to trimming and J lost 7 bases, with 17 bases between them. The CDR3, as DNA: TGTGCCACTAGGGTCGGGCGGTCGAATTCACCCCTCCACTTT. It yields the protein CATRVGRSNSPLHF.

The rearrangement joins TRBV10-1 to TRBJ1-5, with D perhaps matching TRBD1 (5 bases). Trimming shortened V by 8 bases and J by 6 bases, and 14 bases separated the two germline ends. The germline V gene encodes CDR1 WNHNN and CDR2 SYGVQD (reference sequence). The CDR3 length is 13 residues. This CDR3 is CASSGTPGQPQHF. CDR3 sequence (DNA): TGCGCCAGCTCCGGGACTCCGGGTCAGCCCCAGCATTTT.

This clone was seen a handful of times. The chain links TRBV11-2 to TRBJ2-7; a weak D match, TRBD1 (6 bases). The ends were cut back, 5 bases at V and 3 bases at J, with 17 bases in the middle. The CDR3 sequence is 15 residues long. Germline V lookup: CDR1 SGHAT, CDR2 FQNNGV. CDR3: CASSTQDGQYYEQYF. As DNA, the CDR3 is TGTGCCAGCAGCACCCAAGATGGACAGTACTACGAGCAGTACTTC.

The V gene is TRBV18, the J gene TRBJ2-7; 7 positions agree with TRBD2. V was clipped by 0 bases and J by 4 bases; unmatched bases: 12. The germline gives CDR1 KGHSH, CDR2 LQKENI. CDR3 length: 17 amino acids. The CDR3 loop is CASSPPSLWPGGYEQYF. The CDR3 DNA sequence: TGTGCCAGCTCACCACCCTCCCTCTGGCCCGGGGGGTACGAGCAGTACTTC.

This clone was counted only a few times. The chain links TRBV5-6 to TRBJ1-2; TRBD1 aligns across 8 bases. V lost 4 bases to trimming and J lost 8 bases; unmatched junction nucleotides: 10. Germline lookup yields CDR1 SGHDT and CDR2 YYEEEE. The CDR3 is 14 amino acids. Written as DNA, the CDR3 is TGTGCCAGCAGCGGTTCAGGGGGCGCGTACGGCTACACCTTC. It specifies CASSGSGGAYGYTF. The full variable domain, rest sourced from reference TRBV5-6 and TRBJ1-2, is DAGVTQSPTHLIKTRGQQVTLRCSPKSGHDTVSWYQQALGQGPQFIFQYYEEEERQRGNFPDRFSGHQFPNYSSELNVNALLLGDSALYLCASSGSGGAYGYTFGSGTRLTVV.

Comments on this clone: One end of the junction fails to match germline, which may point to a read error. The rearrangement uses TRBV28 and TRBJ1-2; D is uncertain. The CDR3 is made up of 13 amino acids. Germline V gene lookup returns CDR1 MDHEN and CDR2 SYDVKM. In nucleotides, the CDR3 is TGTGCCAGCAGTTTTACGCCAGACTACGGCTACACCTTC. Its protein is CASSFTPDYGYTF.